Given below is one T cell receptor (beta chain) in context. Its antigen is unknown. The table came from immunoSEQ multiplex PCR; TCRdb's copy has only in-frame clones and leaves some out. The profile shows 120,000 to 150,000 clones, approximately 86% of them singletons. This sample is drawn from a study of radiation and T cells in renal cell carcinoma. General study points: From baseline, blood top tumor clonotypes peaked at 2 weeks post-radiation.

Regarding time point: blood 4 weeks post-SBRT, at nephrectomy. Indicated treatment: 15 Gy SBRT to primary tumor, nephrectomy 4 weeks later. Nephrectomy followed 15 Gy stereotactic body radiation by 4 weeks. Blood was sampled at baseline, 2 weeks and 4 weeks after SBRT. This renal cell carcinoma was of the clear cell type. Germline loops: CDR1 MNHEY, CDR2 SMNVEV (reference sequence). The CDR3 sequence is 12 residues long. With 3 bases removed from V and 6 bases from J, the gap between germline ends came to 9 bases. The clonotype was recovered from a woman in her fifties or sixties with renal cell carcinoma. This specimen was blood, taken from a patient whose treatment included radiotherapy and nephrectomy. The chain couples TRBV27 to TRBJ2-7; D possibly corresponds to TRBD2 (5 bases). CDR3 coding DNA: TGTGCCAGCAGTTTCCTAGCTGGCGAGCAGTACTTC. Protein sequence: CASSFLAGEQYF.